Here is one TCR beta chain with its context. This entry is derived from a study of blood T cell repertoires in COVID-19. On the study more broadly: The cDNA or gDNA used as material had been derived from T cells, B-cell-depleted T cells, or PBMCs.

Measured with immunoSEQ multiplex PCR; TCRdb has only the in-frame clones, and not every one. The sample carries more than 100,000 clones, about 86% recorded once. Trimming removed 8 bases at V and 8 bases at J, with 15 bases between. CDR3 size: 12 residues. This chain connects TRBV12-3 or TRBV12-4 to TRBJ1-2, with a tentative D call TRBD1 (6 bases). Material: peripheral blood. The clonotype was recovered from a woman aged 45 to 65 with active or convalescent COVID-19. The CDR3 DNA sequence: TGTGCCAGCCGACAGGCGCGGAGGGGCTACACCTTC. Translation: CASRQARRGYTF.